This TCR beta chain comes out of a study of T cells after yellow fever vaccination. Overall study: Preparation used SMART-Seq v4 Ultra Low Input for the low-cell-number fractions. Notes on the study in general: Booster samples showed a return of most primary-vaccination clones (under 97% CD4, approximately 85% CD8). Abundant clonotypes from the bulk population could get into FACS-sorted repertoires as contaminants.

Researchers made TCR cDNA using 5'RACE template switching, and this step added a universal primer site and UMIs. TCRdb re-derived calls from the 5' RACE reads in MiXCR, one entry per CDR3 protein. The repertoire holds a few hundred thousand distinct CDR3 sequences, with roughly 5% as singletons. This clonotype was observed a few times. Its antigen is not known. The CDR3 totals 10 residues. Germline CDR1 is MNHEY and CDR2 is SVGEGT. Unmatched junction bases numbered 1, after V lost 8 bases and J lost 10 bases. The rearrangement joins TRBV6-2 or TRBV6-3 to TRBJ2-2, with 7 bases that match TRBD2. This TCR derives from a man between 18 and 29 years old who received the YFV17D yellow fever vaccine. The sample here was CD4+ T cells sorted from PBMCs, taken on the day of the yellow fever booster vaccination. The CDR3 loop reads CASGRVELFF. Here the CDR3 DNA reads TGTGCCAGCGGGAGGGTGGAGCTGTTTTTT.